The following is a TCR beta chain sequence with its context. The antigen remains unidentified. V was cut by 5 bases and J by 4 bases, with 11 bases left in between. The germline gives CDR1 SGHAT, CDR2 FQNNGV. The length of the CDR3 is 13 residues. Libraries were prepared by immunoSEQ multiplex PCR; TCRdb keeps only in-frame clonotypes and omits some of them. The top ten clones hold approximately 15% of a sample with 20,000 to 25,000 clones, more than 70% of them seen once. This entry is derived from a study of T cells in localized non-small cell lung cancer. Study outcomes and limitations: A denser population of T cells in blood accompanied longer overall survival. Analysis by sequencing included only one tumor region, so heterogeneity remains possible. A median of around 60 clones ranked among the top 100 in tumor appeared in adjacent lung. Tumor showed lower T cell clonality than uninvolved adjacent lung, where it was highest.

The V gene is TRBV11-2, the J gene TRBJ1-2; D is perhaps TRBD1 (5 bases). The sequence derives from a woman aged 40 to 75 with stage II squamous cell lung carcinoma. The sample in question was PBMCs, obtained before any cancer treatment. CDR3 in amino acids: CASSLDSFYGYTF. The DNA for the CDR3 is TGTGCCAGCAGCCTCGACAGCTTCTATGGCTACACCTTC.